The 16 T cell receptor beta chains below all came from one sample that was sequenced in a study of Graves' ophthalmopathy and Graves' hyperthyroidism. Amplified material comprised TCR beta CDR3 regions derived from RNA transcripts. Second-round multiplex PCR came after first-round RT-PCR with HTBI primers. TCRdb called the multiplex PCR reads again in MiXCR, with one record for every CDR3 protein. The table has about 420,000 distinct CDR3 sequences, over 20% seen once. The sequencing sample was made of peripheral blood. Receptor source: a woman younger than 30 with stable Graves' hyperthyroidism.

This clonotype was recorded at least ten times. The genes are TRBV7-3 and TRBJ2-2, with D possibly matching TRBD2 (6 bases). The CDR3 extends over 16 amino acids. Germline CDR1 is SGHTA and CDR2 is FQGTGA. Trimming stripped 5 bases from V and 1 base from J, with 14 bases between. The CDR3 DNA is TGTGCCAGCAGCCGAGGTCCGGGACTGAACACCGGGGAGCTGTTTTTT. Protein product: CASSRGPGLNTGELFF.

This clonotype has a count of ten or more. The rearrangement uses TRBV6-2 or TRBV6-3 and TRBJ2-7; the D gene is possibly TRBD1 (6 bases). V was pared by 4 bases and J by 4 bases, with 11 bases between. This CDR3 has 13 residues. Per the germline V gene, CDR1 is MNHEY and CDR2 is SVGEGT. CDR3 amino acids: CASSFTQGYEQYF. The CDR3, as DNA: TGTGCCAGCAGTTTCACTCAGGGGTACGAGCAGTACTTC.

The sample holds a few counts of this clonotype. This chain connects TRBV6-5 to TRBJ1-1, with a possible D match to TRBD1 (5 bases). Deletions cut 7 bases from V and 0 bases from J, with 18 bases between. Per germline, CDR1 MNHEY and CDR2 SVGAGI. The CDR3 spans 16 residues. The CDR3 loop reads CASNAPFGGMNTEAFF. The CDR3 DNA follows: TGTGCCAGCAACGCCCCCTTTGGGGGAATGAACACTGAAGCTTTCTTT.

This clonotype was seen at least ten times. V and J are TRBV27 and TRBJ2-5, with D hard to call. With 6 bases removed from V and 4 bases from J, the gap between germline ends came to 6 bases. The germline CDR1 and CDR2 sequences are MNHEY and SMNVEV (reference sequence). The CDR3 length is 11 residues. The CDR3 DNA reads TGTGCCAGCAGCAATCGAGAGACCCAGTACTTC. It encodes CASSNRETQYF.

In its sample, this clonotype was seen many times. J is TRBJ1-1 and V is TRBV2; D unresolved. The CDR3 consists of 14 residues. Trimming took 6 bases from V and 3 from J, leaving 14 bases between them. The germline gives CDR1 SNHLY, CDR2 FYNNEI. The CDR3 loop reads CASRDLRGYTEAFF. CDR3 coding DNA: TGTGCCAGCAGGGACCTCAGAGGATACACTGAAGCTTTCTTT.

This CDR3 reads CASRALDTEAFF. The CDR3, as DNA: TGTGCCAGCAGAGCACTGGACACTGAAGCTTTCTTT. The rearrangement uses TRBV6-1 and TRBJ1-1; D is unclear. The germline V gene encodes CDR1 MNHNS and CDR2 SASEGT. The germline V and J ends were trimmed by 6 bases and 3 bases, with 8 bases remaining between them. This CDR3 spans 12 amino acids.

This clonotype was observed a few times. The chain joins TRBV12-3 or TRBV12-4 to TRBJ1-2; 7 nucleotides match TRBD1. The CDR3 has 15 residues. The J segment lost 6 bases and the V segment lost 4 bases, leaving 11 bases of the junction unmatched. DNA for the CDR3: TGTGCCAGCAGTTCCCTCCTGACAGGGACCAATGGCTACACCTTC. Translation gives CASSSLLTGTNGYTF.

This clonotype was seen repeatedly, ten times or more. The chain combines TRBV6-1 with TRBJ2-7, with 10 bases aligning to TRBD1. Germline V gene lookup returns CDR1 MNHNS and CDR2 SASEGT. This CDR3 spans 15 amino acids. V lost 6 bases, J lost 1 base, and 6 bases stayed unmatched. The CDR3 sequence is CASSSRTGGSYEQYF. The CDR3 DNA reads as TGTGCCAGCAGCTCCAGGACAGGGGGATCCTACGAGCAGTACTTC.

This clonotype has ten or more counts. The V gene is TRBV7-2, the J gene TRBJ2-7; 14 nucleotides match TRBD2. The V segment lost 0 bases and the J segment 9 bases; nucleotides outside the gene matches: 7. CDR1 SGHTA and CDR2 FQGNSA come from the germline V gene. This CDR3 contains 16 residues. The CDR3 sequence: CASSLAPGLAGDRQYF. CDR3 nucleotides: TGTGCCAGCAGCTTAGCACCGGGACTAGCGGGAGATCGGCAGTACTTC.

The chain has TRBV2 and TRBJ1-1; D perhaps matches TRBD1 (6 bases). Germline-derived CDR1 and CDR2 are SNHLY and FYNNEI. The length of the CDR3 is 15 residues. V lost 8 bases and J lost 1, with 17 bases in between. The CDR3 DNA follows: TGTGCCAGCGGTAGGGCGGGACAAGCGAACACTGAAGCTTTCTTT. This encodes CASGRAGQANTEAFF.

In this sample, this clonotype turned up a few times. The chain carries TRBV12-3 or TRBV12-4 and TRBJ1-5; D ambiguous. Trimming stripped 0 bases from V and 5 bases from J, with 5 bases between. The CDR3 contains 13 residues. CDR3 sequence reads: CASSLAQYQPQHF. The DNA for the CDR3 is TGTGCCAGCAGTTTAGCCCAATATCAGCCCCAGCATTTT.

At least ten counts were recorded for this clonotype. The V and J genes are TRBV6-1 and TRBJ1-3; possibly TRBD1 for D (5 bases). Between the trimmed V and J ends, which lost 8 bases and 0 bases, there was a span of 17 bases. Germline V gene lookup returns CDR1 MNHNS and CDR2 SASEGT. The CDR3 loop spans 16 amino acids. CDR3 region: CASGNTGAHSGNTIYF. DNA of the CDR3: TGTGCCAGCGGCAATACAGGAGCCCACTCTGGAAACACCATATATTTT.

This clonotype was detected once. The V gene is TRBV27, the J gene TRBJ2-5, with D tentatively TRBD1 (7 bases). The CDR3 length is 14 residues. V lost 4 bases and J 5 bases, leaving 14 bases between the germline ends. Germline V lookup: CDR1 MNHEY, CDR2 SMNVEV (reference sequence). The CDR3 loop is CASSYHRGGETQYF. The CDR3 region has the DNA TGTGCCAGCAGTTACCACAGGGGAGGTGAGACCCAGTACTTC.

This clonotype was found many times. The chain combines TRBV7-2 with TRBJ2-7; weak D call: TRBD1 (5 bases). Germline values: CDR1 SGHTA, CDR2 FQGNSA. Trimming stripped 8 bases from V and 1 base from J, with 12 bases between. This CDR3 comprises 13 residues. The CDR3 sequence is CASGARVSYEQYF. For the CDR3, the DNA is TGTGCCAGCGGCGCCAGGGTGTCCTACGAGCAGTACTTC. The variable domain in full, completed from reference TRBV7-2 and TRBJ2-7, reads GAGVSQSPSNKVTEKGKDVELRCDPISGHTALYWYRQSLGQGLEFLIYFQGNSAPDKSGLPSDRFSAERTGGSVSTLTIQRTQQEDSAVYLCASGARVSYEQYFGPGTRLTVT.

This clonotype came up a few times. The chain couples TRBV28 to TRBJ1-2; D remains ambiguous. In germline, CDR1 is MDHEN, CDR2 SYDVKM. Trimming removed 6 bases at V and 0 bases at J, with 11 bases between. This CDR3 region has 14 residues. The CDR3 DNA sequence: TGTGCCAGCAGGAGCAGAGAAACTAACTATGGCTACACCTTC. Protein product: CASRSRETNYGYTF.

This clonotype has more than one count but fewer than ten. This rearrangement joins TRBV11-1 to TRBJ1-5; D is perhaps TRBD1 (5 bases). CDR1 is SGHAT, CDR2 FQDESV, per germline (reference sequence). V shed 4 bases and J shed 0 bases, with 16 bases lying between them. The CDR3 length is 17 residues. The CDR3 nucleotides are TGTGCCAGCAGCTCCGGGACCGCGACTTATAGCAATCAGCCCCAGCATTTT. The encoded protein is CASSSGTATYSNQPQHF.